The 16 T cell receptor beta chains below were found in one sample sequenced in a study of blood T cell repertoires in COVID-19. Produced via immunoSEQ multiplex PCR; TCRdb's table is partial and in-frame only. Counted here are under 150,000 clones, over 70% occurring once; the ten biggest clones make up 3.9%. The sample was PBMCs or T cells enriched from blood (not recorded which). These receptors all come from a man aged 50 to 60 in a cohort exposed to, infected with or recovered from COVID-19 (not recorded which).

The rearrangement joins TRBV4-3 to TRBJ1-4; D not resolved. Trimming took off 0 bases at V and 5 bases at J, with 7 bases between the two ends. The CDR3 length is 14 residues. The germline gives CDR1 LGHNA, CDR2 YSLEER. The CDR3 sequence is CASSQDQLNEKLFF. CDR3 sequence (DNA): TGCGCCAGCAGCCAAGATCAGTTGAATGAAAAACTGTTTTTT.

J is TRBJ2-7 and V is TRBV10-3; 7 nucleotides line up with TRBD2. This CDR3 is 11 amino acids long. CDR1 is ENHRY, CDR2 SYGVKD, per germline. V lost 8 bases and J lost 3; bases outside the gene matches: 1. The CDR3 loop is CAIGEGYEQYF. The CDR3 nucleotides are TGTGCCATCGGGGAGGGCTACGAGCAGTACTTC.

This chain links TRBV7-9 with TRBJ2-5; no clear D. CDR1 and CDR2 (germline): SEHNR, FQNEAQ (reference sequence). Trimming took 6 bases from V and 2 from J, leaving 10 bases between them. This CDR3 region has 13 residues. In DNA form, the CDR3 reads TGTGCCAGCAGTACCTGGCCGCAAGAGACCCAGTACTTC. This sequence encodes CASSTWPQETQYF.

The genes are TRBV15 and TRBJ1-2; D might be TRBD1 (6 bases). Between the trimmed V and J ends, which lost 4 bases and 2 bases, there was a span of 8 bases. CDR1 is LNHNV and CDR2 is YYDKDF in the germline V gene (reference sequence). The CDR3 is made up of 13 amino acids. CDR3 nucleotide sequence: TGTGCCACCAGCAAGGACAGAAACTATGGCTACACCTTC. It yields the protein CATSKDRNYGYTF. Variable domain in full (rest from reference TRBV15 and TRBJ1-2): DAMVIQNPRYQVTQFGKPVTLSCSQTLNHNVMYWYQQKSSQAPKLLFHYYDKDFNNEADTPDNFQSRRPNTSFCFLDIRSPGLGDTAMYLCATSKDRNYGYTFGSGTRLTVV.

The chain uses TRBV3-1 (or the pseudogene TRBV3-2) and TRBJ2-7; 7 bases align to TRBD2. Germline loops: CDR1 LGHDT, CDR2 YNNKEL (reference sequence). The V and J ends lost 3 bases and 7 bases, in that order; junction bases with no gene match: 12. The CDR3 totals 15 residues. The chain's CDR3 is CASSQYLLGGSEQYF. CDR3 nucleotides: TGTGCCAGCAGCCAGTATCTACTGGGAGGGTCAGAGCAGTACTTC.

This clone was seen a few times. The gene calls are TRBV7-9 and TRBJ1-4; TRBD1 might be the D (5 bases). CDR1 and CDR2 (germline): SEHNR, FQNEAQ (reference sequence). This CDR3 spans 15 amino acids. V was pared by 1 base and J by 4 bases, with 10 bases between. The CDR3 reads CASSLEGPHNEKLFF. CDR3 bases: TGTGCCAGCAGCTTAGAGGGGCCCCATAATGAAAAACTGTTTTTT.

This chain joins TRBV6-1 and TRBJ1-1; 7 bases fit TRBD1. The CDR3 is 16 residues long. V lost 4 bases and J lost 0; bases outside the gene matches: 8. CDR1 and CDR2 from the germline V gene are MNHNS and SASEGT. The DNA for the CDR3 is TGTGCCAGCAGTGGCCGGGACAGCTACATGAACACTGAAGCTTTCTTT. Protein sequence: CASSGRDSYMNTEAFF.

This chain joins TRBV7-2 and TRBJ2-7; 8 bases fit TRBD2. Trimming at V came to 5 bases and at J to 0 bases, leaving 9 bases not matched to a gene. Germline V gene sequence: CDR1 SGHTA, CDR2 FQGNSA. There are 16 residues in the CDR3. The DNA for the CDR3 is TGTGCCAGCAGCGAAACAACTAGCGGCAGCTCCTACGAGCAGTACTTC. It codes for CASSETTSGSSYEQYF.

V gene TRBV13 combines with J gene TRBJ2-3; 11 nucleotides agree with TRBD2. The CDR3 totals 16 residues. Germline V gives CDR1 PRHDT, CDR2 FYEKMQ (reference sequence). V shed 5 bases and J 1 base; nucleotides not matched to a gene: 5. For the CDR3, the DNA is TGTGCCAGCAGCACCACTAGCGGGAGTGGCACAGATACGCAGTATTTT. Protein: CASSTTSGSGTDTQYF.

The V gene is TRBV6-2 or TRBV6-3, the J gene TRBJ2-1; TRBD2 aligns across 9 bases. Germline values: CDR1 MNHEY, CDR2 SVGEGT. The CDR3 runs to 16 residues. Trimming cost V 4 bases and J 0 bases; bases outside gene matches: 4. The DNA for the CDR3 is TGTGCCAGCAGTTGGGGACTAGCTCCCTCCTACAATGAGCAGTTCTTC. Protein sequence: CASSWGLAPSYNEQFF.

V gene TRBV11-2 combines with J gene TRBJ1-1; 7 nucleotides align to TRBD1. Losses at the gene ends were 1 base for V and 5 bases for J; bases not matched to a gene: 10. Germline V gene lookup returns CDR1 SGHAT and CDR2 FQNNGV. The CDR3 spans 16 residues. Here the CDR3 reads CASSLVGTADLTEAFF. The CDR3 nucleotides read TGTGCCAGCAGCTTAGTCGGGACAGCCGACTTGACTGAAGCTTTCTTT.

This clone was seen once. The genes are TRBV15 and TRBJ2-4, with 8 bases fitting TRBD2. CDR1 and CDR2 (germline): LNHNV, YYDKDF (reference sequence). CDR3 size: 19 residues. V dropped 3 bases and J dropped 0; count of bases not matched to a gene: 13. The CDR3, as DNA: TGTGCCACCAGCAGGAGGACTAGCCCAGCGGCCTTAGCCAAAAACATTCAGTACTTC. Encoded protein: CATSRRTSPAALAKNIQYF.

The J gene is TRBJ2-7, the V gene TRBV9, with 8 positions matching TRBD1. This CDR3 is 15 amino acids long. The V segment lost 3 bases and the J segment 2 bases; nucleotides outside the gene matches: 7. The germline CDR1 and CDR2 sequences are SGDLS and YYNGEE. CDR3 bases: TGTGCCAGCAGCGAGACAGGGGTAAATCCCTACGAGCAGTACTTC. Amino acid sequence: CASSETGVNPYEQYF.

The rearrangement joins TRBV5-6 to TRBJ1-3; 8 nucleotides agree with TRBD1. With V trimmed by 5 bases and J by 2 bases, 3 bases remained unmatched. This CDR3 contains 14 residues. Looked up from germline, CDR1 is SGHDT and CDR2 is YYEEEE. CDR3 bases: TGTGCCAGCAGGACACAGGGGGCTGGAAACACCATATATTTT. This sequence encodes CASRTQGAGNTIYF.

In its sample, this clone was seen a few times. The DNA of the CDR3 is TGTGCCAGCAGTTTGTCCCCGACGGGAGTTACCTACGAGCAGTACTTC. It yields the protein CASSLSPTGVTYEQYF. The rearrangement joins TRBV27 to TRBJ2-7; weak D call: TRBD2 (6 bases). Trimming left V 3 bases short and J 2 bases short, with 17 bases between. The CDR3 runs 16 residues. Germline V gene data show CDR1 as MNHEY and CDR2 as SMNVEV (reference sequence).

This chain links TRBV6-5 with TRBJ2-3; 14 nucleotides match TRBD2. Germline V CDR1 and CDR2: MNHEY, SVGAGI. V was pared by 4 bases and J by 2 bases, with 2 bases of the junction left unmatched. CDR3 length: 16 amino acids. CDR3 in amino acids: CASSWGLAGDTDTQYF. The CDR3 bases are TGTGCCAGCAGTTGGGGACTAGCGGGGGACACAGATACGCAGTATTTT.